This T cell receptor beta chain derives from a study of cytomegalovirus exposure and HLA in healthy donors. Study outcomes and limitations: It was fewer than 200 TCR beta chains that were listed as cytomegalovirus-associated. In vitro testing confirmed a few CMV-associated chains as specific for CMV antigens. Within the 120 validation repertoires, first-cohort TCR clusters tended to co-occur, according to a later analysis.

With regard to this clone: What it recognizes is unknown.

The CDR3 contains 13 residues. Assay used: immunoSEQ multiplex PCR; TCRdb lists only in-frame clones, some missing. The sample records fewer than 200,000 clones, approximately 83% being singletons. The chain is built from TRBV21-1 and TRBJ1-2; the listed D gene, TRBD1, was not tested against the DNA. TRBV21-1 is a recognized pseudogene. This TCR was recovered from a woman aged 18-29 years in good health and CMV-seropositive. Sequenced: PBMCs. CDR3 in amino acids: CASSKGQDNGYTF. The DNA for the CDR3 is TGTGCCAGCAGCAAAGGGCAGGATAATGGCTACACCTTC.